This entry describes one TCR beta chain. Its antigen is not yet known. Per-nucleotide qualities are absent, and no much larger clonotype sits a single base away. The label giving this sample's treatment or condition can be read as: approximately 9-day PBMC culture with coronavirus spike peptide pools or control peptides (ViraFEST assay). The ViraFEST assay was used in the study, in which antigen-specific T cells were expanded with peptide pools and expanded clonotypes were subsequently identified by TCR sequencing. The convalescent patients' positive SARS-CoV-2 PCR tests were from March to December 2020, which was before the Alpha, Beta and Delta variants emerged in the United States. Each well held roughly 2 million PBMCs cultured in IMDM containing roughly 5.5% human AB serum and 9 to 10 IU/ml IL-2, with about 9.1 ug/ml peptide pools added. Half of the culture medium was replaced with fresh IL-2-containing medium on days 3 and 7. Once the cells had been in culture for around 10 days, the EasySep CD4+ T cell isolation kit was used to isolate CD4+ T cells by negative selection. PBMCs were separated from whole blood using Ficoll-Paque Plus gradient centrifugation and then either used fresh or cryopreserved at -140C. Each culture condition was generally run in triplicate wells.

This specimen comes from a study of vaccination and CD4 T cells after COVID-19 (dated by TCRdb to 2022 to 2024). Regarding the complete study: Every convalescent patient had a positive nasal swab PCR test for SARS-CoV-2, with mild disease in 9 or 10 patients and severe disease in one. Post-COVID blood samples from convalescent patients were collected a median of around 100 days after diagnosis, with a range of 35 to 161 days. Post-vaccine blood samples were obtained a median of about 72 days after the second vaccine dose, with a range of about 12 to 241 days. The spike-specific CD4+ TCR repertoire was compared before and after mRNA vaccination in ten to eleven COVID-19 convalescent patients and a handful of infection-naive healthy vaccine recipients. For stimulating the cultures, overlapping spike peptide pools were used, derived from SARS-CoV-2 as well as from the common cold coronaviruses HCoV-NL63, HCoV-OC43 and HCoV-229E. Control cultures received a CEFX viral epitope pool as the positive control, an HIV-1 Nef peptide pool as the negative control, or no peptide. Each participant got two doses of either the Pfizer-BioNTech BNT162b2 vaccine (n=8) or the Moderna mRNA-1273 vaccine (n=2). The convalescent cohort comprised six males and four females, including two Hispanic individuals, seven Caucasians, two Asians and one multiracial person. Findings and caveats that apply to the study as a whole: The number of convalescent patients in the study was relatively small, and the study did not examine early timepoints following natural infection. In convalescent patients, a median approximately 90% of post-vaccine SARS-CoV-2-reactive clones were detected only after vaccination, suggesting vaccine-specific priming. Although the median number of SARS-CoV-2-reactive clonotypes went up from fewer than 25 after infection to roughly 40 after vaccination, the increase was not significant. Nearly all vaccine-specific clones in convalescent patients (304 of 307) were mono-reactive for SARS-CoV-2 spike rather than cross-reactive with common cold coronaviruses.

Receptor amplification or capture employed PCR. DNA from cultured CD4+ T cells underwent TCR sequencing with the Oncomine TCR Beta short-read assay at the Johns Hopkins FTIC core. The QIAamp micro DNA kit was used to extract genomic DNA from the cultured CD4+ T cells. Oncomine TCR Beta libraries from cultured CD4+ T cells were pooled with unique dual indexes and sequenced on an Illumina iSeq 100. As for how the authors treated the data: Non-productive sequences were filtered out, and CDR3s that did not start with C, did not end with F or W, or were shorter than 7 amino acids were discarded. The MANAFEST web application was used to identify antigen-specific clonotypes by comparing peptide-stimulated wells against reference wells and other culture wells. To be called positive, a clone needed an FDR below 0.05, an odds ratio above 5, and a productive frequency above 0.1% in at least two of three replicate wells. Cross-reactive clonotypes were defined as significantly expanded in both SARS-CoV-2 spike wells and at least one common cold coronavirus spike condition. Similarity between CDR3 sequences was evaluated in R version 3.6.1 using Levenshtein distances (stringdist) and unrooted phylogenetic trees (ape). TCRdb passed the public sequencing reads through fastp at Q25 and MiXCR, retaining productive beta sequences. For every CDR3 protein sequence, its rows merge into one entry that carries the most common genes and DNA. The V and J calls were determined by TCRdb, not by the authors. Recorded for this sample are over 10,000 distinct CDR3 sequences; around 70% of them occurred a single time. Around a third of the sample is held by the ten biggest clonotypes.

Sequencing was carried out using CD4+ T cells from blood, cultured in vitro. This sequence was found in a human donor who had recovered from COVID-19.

This receptor has the CDR3 CASSLLATDPQHSGANVLTF. The DNA sequence follows: TGTGCCAGCAGTTTATTAGCCACGGACCCGCAACACTCTGGGGCCAACGTCCTGACTTTC. Here the chain combines TRBV28 and TRBJ2-6; the D gene cannot be resolved reliably. Reading the germline V gene gives CDR1 MDHEN and CDR2 SYDVKM. Spanning cysteine to phenylalanine, the CDR3 consists of 20 amino acids. Of all the DNA, just the CDR3 is kept, 60 bases in frame from base 1. Trimming at the junction amounts to 1 base on V and 0 bases on J, and the germline ends lie 19 bases apart.